The 6 T cell receptor beta chains below come from one sample, sequenced in a study of blood T cell repertoires in COVID-19. Generated by immunoSEQ multiplex PCR, the TCRdb table keeps only in-frame clones and is missing some. Altogether 200,000 or so clones are present, 83% being singletons, with the ten largest covering approximately 5%. Material for sequencing was PBMCs or T cells enriched from blood (not recorded which). All receptors derive from a woman in her 50s who had been exposed to COVID-19.

The chain carries TRBV9 and TRBJ2-2; 7 nucleotides line up with TRBD1. This CDR3 is 15 amino acids long. J was trimmed by 2 bases and V by 0 bases; bases with no gene match: 1. The germline gives CDR1 SGDLS, CDR2 YYNGEE. DNA for the CDR3: TGTGCCAGCAGCGTAGGACAGGGAAACACCGGGGAGCTGTTTTTT. Protein sequence: CASSVGQGNTGELFF.

A few counts support this clone. The chain combines TRBV18 with TRBJ2-7; D perhaps matches TRBD2 (6 bases). Germline V gene data show CDR1 as KGHSH and CDR2 as LQKENI. Trimming removed 0 bases from V and 8 bases from J, with 14 bases in between. This CDR3 is 14 amino acids long. Here the CDR3 reads CASSPPRWEAKQYF. As DNA, the CDR3 is TGTGCCAGCTCACCACCACGCTGGGAGGCTAAGCAGTACTTC.

The chain carries TRBV9 and TRBJ1-2, with D perhaps TRBD1 (5 bases). V was clipped by 4 bases and J by 8 bases, with 18 bases between them. The CDR3 loop spans 14 amino acids. In germline, CDR1 is SGDLS, CDR2 YYNGEE. The CDR3 sequence is CASSTIHRAGGYTF. For the CDR3, the DNA is TGTGCCAGCAGCACAATCCACCGGGCAGGGGGCTACACCTTC. Using reference TRBV9 and TRBJ1-2 for the parts outside the CDR3, the full variable domain is DSGVTQTPKHLITATGQRVTLRCSPRSGDLSVYWYQQSLDQGLQFLIQYYNGEERAKGNILERFSAQQFPDLHSELNLSSLELGDSALYFCASSTIHRAGGYTFGSGTRLTVV.

V usage is TRBV29-1 and J usage is TRBJ2-2; 7 bases are shared with TRBD2. Germline V gene sequence: CDR1 SQVTM, CDR2 ANQGSEA. This CDR3 region has 16 residues. Trimming cost V 5 bases and J 3 bases; bases outside gene matches: 12. The CDR3 region is CSVSGDRHHYTGELFF. CDR3 DNA: TGCAGCGTTAGCGGGGACCGACACCATTACACCGGGGAGCTGTTTTTT.

The V and J genes are TRBV27 and TRBJ1-2; TRBD1 might be the D (5 bases). Germline V gene data show CDR1 as MNHEY and CDR2 as SMNVEV (reference sequence). CDR3 length: 15 residues. Trimming removed 2 bases from V and 4 bases from J, with 14 bases in between. The CDR3 is CASSLEAGLLYGYTF. The CDR3 bases are TGTGCCAGCAGTTTAGAGGCAGGGCTCCTCTATGGCTACACCTTC.

This chain joins TRBV11-3 and TRBJ2-2, with D possibly TRBD1 on 5 matching bases. CDR1 is SGHNT, CDR2 YENEEA, per germline. Trimming stripped 8 bases from V and 7 bases from J, with 20 bases between. The CDR3 length is 15 residues. CDR3 in amino acids: CASSQAAAQDGELFF. The DNA of the CDR3 is TGTGCCAGCTCCCAGGCAGCAGCACAGGACGGGGAGCTGTTTTTT.